The 30 T cell receptor beta chains below come from one sample, sequenced in a study of shared clonotypes between healthy human individuals. TCRdb's copy holds only in-frame clones and misses some; the assay was immunoSEQ multiplex PCR. The table records roughly 1,000,000 clones, about 80% of them present only once. The sample consisted of memory CD4+ T cells from PBMCs. This sample's subset: CD45RA-negative fraction. The receptors come from a young man in good health. Some clones in this sample may be carry-over from other donors' samples.

Here the CDR3 DNA reads TGTGCCAGCAGCTTAGTTGGCCTCACGAATCAGCCCCAGCATTTT. Translation gives CASSLVGLTNQPQHF. The chain combines TRBV7-8 with TRBJ1-5; no definite D call. This CDR3 has 15 residues. In germline, CDR1 is SGHVS, CDR2 FQNEAQ. V gave up 1 base and J gave up 4 bases, with 11 bases separating them.

The CDR3 DNA reads TGTGCCAGTAGTACTCCGGGCCAGGGGGCGAACTATGGCTACACCTTC. Protein product: CASSTPGQGANYGYTF. This chain connects TRBV19 to TRBJ1-2; TRBD1 matches at 8 bases. The CDR3 length is 16 residues. Trimming took 4 bases from V and 2 from J; bases not matched to a gene: 9. From germline, CDR1 is LNHDA and CDR2 SQIVND (reference sequence).

Details on this clone: The identical CDR3 is also encoded by other nucleotide sequences in the sample. This chain uses TRBV18 with TRBJ1-2; D is unclear. The V end was cut by 0 bases, the J end by 2 bases, with 7 bases between. CDR3 length equals 14 residues. Germline CDR1 reads KGHSH; CDR2 reads LQKENI. Here the CDR3 reads CASSPPGRNYGYTF. In DNA form, the CDR3 reads TGTGCCAGCTCACCACCCGGACGGAACTATGGCTACACCTTC.

The chain employs TRBV7-3 and TRBJ1-1; the D is unclear. Germline CDR1 reads SGHTA; CDR2 reads FQGTGA. With 5 bases removed from V and 2 bases from J, the gap between germline ends came to 9 bases. This CDR3 comprises 13 residues. The CDR3 here is CASSRQINTEAFF. The DNA for the CDR3 is TGTGCCAGCAGCCGTCAAATAAACACTGAAGCTTTCTTT.

The V call is TRBV4-1, the J call TRBJ2-6; TRBD1 is a possible D gene (6 bases). CDR3 length: 17 amino acids. The germline gives CDR1 MGHRA, CDR2 YSYEKL. V lost 2 bases and J 0 bases, leaving 11 bases between the germline ends. This CDR3 is CASSQPGQFSGANVLTF. Written as DNA, the CDR3 is TGCGCCAGCAGCCAACCCGGACAGTTCTCTGGGGCCAACGTCCTGACTTTC.

This sequence joins TRBV28 and TRBJ1-5, with D hard to call. From germline, CDR1 is MDHEN and CDR2 SYDVKM. CDR3 length equals 17 residues. Trimming stripped 4 bases from V and 0 bases from J, with 16 bases between. The CDR3 region is CASSSTESANSNQPQHF. The CDR3 DNA follows: TGTGCCAGCAGTTCAACAGAAAGTGCCAATAGCAATCAGCCCCAGCATTTT.

V gene TRBV5-4 combines with J gene TRBJ2-7; D is possibly TRBD1 (6 bases). The CDR3 has 14 amino acids. V was cut by 2 bases and J by 5 bases, with 14 bases left in between. The germline V gene encodes CDR1 SGHNT and CDR2 YYREEE (reference sequence). CDR3 bases: TGTGCCAGCAGCTTACAGGGCCTTCGGAACGAGCAGTACTTC. This translates into CASSLQGLRNEQYF.

CDR3 DNA sequence: TGCGCCAGCAGCTTAAGTACGGTGCGGTCGAGCGAAAAACTGTTTTTT. It encodes CASSLSTVRSSEKLFF. This chain joins TRBV5-1 and TRBJ1-4; D not resolved. The V gene lost 2 bases and the J gene lost 8 bases, with 19 bases spanning the gap. CDR1 SGHRS and CDR2 YFSETQ come from the germline V gene. The CDR3 is made up of 16 amino acids.

This clone occurred a few times. The chain links TRBV5-4 to TRBJ1-2, with a possible D match to TRBD1 (6 bases). Germline V gene lookup returns CDR1 SGHNT and CDR2 YYREEE (reference sequence). The CDR3 sequence is 16 residues long. V gave up 0 bases and J gave up 3 bases, with 15 bases separating them. The DNA of the CDR3 is TGTGCCAGCAGCTTGGCCTCGACAGGATGGGACTATGGCTACACCTTC. Its translation: CASSLASTGWDYGYTF.

This chain connects TRBV5-1 to TRBJ2-7; D might be TRBD2 (6 bases). Deletions cut 2 bases from V and 3 bases from J, with 18 bases between. This CDR3 has 16 amino acids. CDR1 is SGHRS, CDR2 YFSETQ, per germline. In DNA form, the CDR3 reads TGCGCCAGCAGCTTCCTGAGCCCGCAGGAGGGCTACGAGCAGTACTTC. Encoded protein: CASSFLSPQEGYEQYF.

CDR3 residues: CASSHRGLEGLAGVAYEQYF. As DNA, the CDR3 is TGTGCCAGCAGCCACCGAGGACTGGAAGGACTAGCGGGCGTTGCCTACGAGCAGTACTTC. The chain recombines TRBV4-2 with TRBJ2-7; 11 bases map to TRBD2. The germline V gene has CDR1 LGHNA and CDR2 YNFKEQ. The CDR3 consists of 20 residues. V gave up 3 bases and J gave up 2 bases; unmatched junction bases: 18.

This chain joins TRBV11-3 and TRBJ2-1; D is perhaps TRBD1 (6 bases). Germline V CDR1 and CDR2: SGHNT, YENEEA. CDR3 size: 14 residues. Trimming left V 5 bases short and J 0 bases short, with 8 bases between. This CDR3 reads CASSGGSSYNEQFF. The CDR3 DNA follows: TGTGCCAGCAGCGGGGGCTCCTCCTACAATGAGCAGTTCTTC.

The DNA for the CDR3 is TGCGCCAGCAGCCAGAGCGGGACTAGCACAGATACGCAGTATTTT. This sequence encodes CASSQSGTSTDTQYF. V usage is TRBV4-3 and J usage is TRBJ2-3; TRBD2 aligns across 7 bases. Losses at the gene ends were 3 bases for V and 0 bases for J; bases not matched to a gene: 3. The CDR3 runs 15 residues. Germline CDR1 and CDR2: LGHNA and YSLEER.

The chain employs TRBV4-1 and TRBJ2-7; D gene unclear. Germline CDR1 is MGHRA and CDR2 is YSYEKL. This CDR3 has 15 residues. V dropped 0 bases and J dropped 0 bases, with 9 bases sitting between them. Here the CDR3 DNA reads TGCGCCAGCAGCCAAGAAGTCCACACCTCCTACGAGCAGTACTTC. It yields the protein CASSQEVHTSYEQYF.

The J gene is TRBJ1-4, the V gene TRBV27, with 9 positions matching TRBD1. V was clipped by 5 bases and J by 8 bases; unmatched bases: 6. Germline CDR1 and CDR2: MNHEY and SMNVEV (reference sequence). CDR3 length: 14 amino acids. The CDR3 region has the DNA TGTGCCAGCAGTCCCGGACAGGGGCCAGAAAAACTGTTTTTT. Protein product: CASSPGQGPEKLFF. The complete variable domain, with remaining parts taken from reference TRBV27 and TRBJ1-4, reads EAQVTQNPRYLITVTGKKLTVTCSQNMNHEYMSWYRQDPGLGLRQIYYSMNVEVTDKGDVPEGYKVSRKEKRNFPLILESPSPNQTSLYFCASSPGQGPEKLFFGSGTQLSVL.

This clone appeared once. This chain connects TRBV2 to TRBJ2-3; a possible D gene is TRBD1 (5 bases). CDR1 is SNHLY, CDR2 FYNNEI, per germline. Trimming pared 2 bases from V and 2 bases from J, leaving 14 bases between. The CDR3 consists of 16 residues. This CDR3 reads CASSERGSLLTDTQYF. DNA for the CDR3: TGTGCCAGCAGTGAAAGGGGATCCCTACTCACAGATACGCAGTATTTT.

The rearrangement uses TRBV11-2 and TRBJ2-1; D possibly corresponds to TRBD2 (5 bases). V was clipped by 0 bases and J by 7 bases, with 13 bases between them. The germline gives CDR1 SGHAT, CDR2 FQNNGV. The CDR3 covers 15 residues. The CDR3 here is CASSLDRTSGNEQFF. The CDR3 DNA reads as TGTGCCAGCAGCTTAGACCGGACCTCGGGGAATGAGCAGTTCTTC.

On this clone: It may be a read error: a sequence one base away is much more abundant. This chain connects TRBV2 to TRBJ2-7; 9 bases align to TRBD1. V shed 6 bases and J 2 bases; nucleotides not matched to a gene: 5. In germline, CDR1 is SNHLY, CDR2 FYNNEI. The CDR3 totals 14 residues. The CDR3 spells CASRLGQGPYEQYF. The CDR3 bases are TGTGCCAGCAGATTGGGACAGGGACCCTACGAGCAGTACTTC.

Concerning this clone: One base away lies a much larger clone, so this may be a sequencing read error. V gene TRBV7-3 combines with J gene TRBJ2-5; 9 nucleotides line up with TRBD1. The length of the CDR3 is 15 residues. Looked up from germline, CDR1 is SGHTA and CDR2 is FQGTGA. Trimming took 2 bases from V and 2 from J; bases not matched to a gene: 3. This chain's CDR3 is CASSLGDRDQETQYF. The CDR3 bases are TGTGCCAGCAGCTTAGGGGACAGGGATCAAGAGACCCAGTACTTC.

About this clone: Other DNA sequences in the same sample also yield this CDR3. V is TRBV5-4 and J is TRBJ2-7; a weak D match, TRBD2 (5 bases). The V and J ends lost 4 bases and 1 base respectively, with 15 bases between them. There are 15 residues in the CDR3. The germline V gene encodes CDR1 SGHNT and CDR2 YYREEE (reference sequence). The CDR3 protein is CASSPSGSGSYEQYF. CDR3 in DNA: TGTGCCAGCAGCCCCTCCGGCTCGGGGTCCTACGAGCAGTACTTC.

The genes are TRBV2 and TRBJ1-2; a possible D gene is TRBD1 (5 bases). CDR1 is SNHLY, CDR2 FYNNEI, per germline. V dropped 2 bases and J dropped 5 bases, with 9 bases sitting between them. The length of the CDR3 is 13 residues. The CDR3 nucleotides are TGTGCCAGCAGTGAAACCCGACAGTATGGCTACACCTTC. This translates into CASSETRQYGYTF.

As concerns this clone: This may arise from a read error, as a much more abundant clone is one base away. The V call is TRBV30, the J call TRBJ1-3; no clear D gene. The germline V gene has CDR1 GTSNPN and CDR2 SVGIG (reference sequence). V was cut by 0 bases and J by 2 bases, with 8 bases left in between. The CDR3 is made up of 14 amino acids. CDR3 coding DNA: TGTGCCTGGAGTGTACAGAGGGCTGGAAACACCATATATTTT. Translated, it gives CAWSVQRAGNTIYF.

The rearrangement uses TRBV7-2 and TRBJ2-2, with D tentatively TRBD1 or TRBD2 (5 bases each). The V and J ends lost 1 base and 0 bases respectively, with 12 bases between them. The CDR3 sequence is 17 residues long. Germline CDR1 and CDR2: SGHTA and FQGNSA. CDR3 coding DNA: TGTGCCAGCAGCTTAGTGAGGGGCTCGGCGAACACCGGGGAGCTGTTTTTT. Translating it yields CASSLVRGSANTGELFF. The full variable domain, rest sourced from reference TRBV7-2 and TRBJ2-2, is GAGVSQSPSNKVTEKGKDVELRCDPISGHTALYWYRQSLGQGLEFLIYFQGNSAPDKSGLPSDRFSAERTGGSVSTLTIQRTQQEDSAVYLCASSLVRGSANTGELFFGEGSRLTVL.

The chain is built from TRBV18 and TRBJ2-1; 9 nucleotides line up with TRBD1. Looked up from germline, CDR1 is KGHSH and CDR2 is LQKENI. Trimming cost V 4 bases and J 1 base; bases outside gene matches: 2. The CDR3 totals 15 residues. CDR3 sequence: CASSLGQGSYNEQFF. The CDR3 bases are TGTGCCAGCTCACTAGGACAGGGGTCCTACAATGAGCAGTTCTTC.

V and J are TRBV7-2 and TRBJ1-1; D perhaps matches TRBD1 (5 bases). This CDR3 is 16 amino acids long. V gave up 3 bases and J gave up 4 bases, with 18 bases separating them. From germline, CDR1 is SGHTA and CDR2 FQGNSA. The CDR3 here is CASSFSLGGWSTEAFF. The CDR3 nucleotides read TGTGCCAGCAGCTTCAGCCTTGGGGGTTGGAGCACTGAAGCTTTCTTT.

The chain couples TRBV28 to TRBJ2-7; the D is unclear. Between the trimmed V and J ends, which lost 6 bases and 5 bases, there was a span of 5 bases. The CDR3 runs to 10 residues. Germline V gene data show CDR1 as MDHEN and CDR2 as SYDVKM. The CDR3 coding sequence is TGTGCCAGCAGCAGTGACGAGCAGTACTTC. It specifies CASSSDEQYF.

Remarks on this clone: In the same sample, other DNA sequences code for this CDR3. The chain links TRBV7-3 to TRBJ2-1, with D perhaps matching TRBD2 (6 bases). V was trimmed by 1 base and J by 7 bases, leaving 8 bases between them. Germline-derived CDR1 and CDR2 are SGHTA and FQGTGA. The CDR3 consists of 13 residues. This chain's CDR3 is CASSLNRENEQFF. CDR3 DNA: TGTGCCAGCAGCTTAAACCGGGAGAATGAGCAGTTCTTC.

This clone was detected a few times. One junction end does not reproduce the germline sequence, and a read error may be involved. The V and J genes are TRBV29-1 and TRBJ1-1, with D hard to call. Germline CDR1 is SQVTM and CDR2 is ANQGSEA. The CDR3 is made up of 13 amino acids. The CDR3 loop reads CSVAGAMNPEAFF. CDR3 DNA sequence: TGCAGCGTTGCAGGAGCCATGAACCCTGAAGCTTTCTTT.

The chain is built from TRBV5-6 and TRBJ1-2; tentatively, D is TRBD1 (5 bases). Germline CDR1 SGHDT, CDR2 YYEEEE. CDR3 size: 14 residues. Trimming removed 2 bases at V and 8 bases at J, with 16 bases between. In DNA form, the CDR3 reads TGTGCCAGCAGCTTACCTGACAGTGCTTACGGCTACACCTTC. Protein product: CASSLPDSAYGYTF.

The chain carries TRBV5-1 and TRBJ2-7; D unclear. Germline CDR1 SGHRS, CDR2 YFSETQ. The CDR3 has 12 residues. Trimming shortened V by 1 base and J by 5 bases, and 7 bases separated the two germline ends. The CDR3 DNA reads TGCGCCAGCAGCTTGAAGGCGAACGAGCAGTACTTC. Its protein product is CASSLKANEQYF.